The TCR beta chain described here comes from a study of T cells in women clearing cervical HPV infection. A note on this clone: The read ends 3 residues early relative to the CDR3; the germline J gene fills the gap.

Trimming removed 0 bases from V and 4 bases from J; junction bases left unmatched: 2. Germline-derived CDR1 and CDR2 are SGHRS and YFSETQ. The length of the CDR3 is 14 residues. Sequencing used immunoSEQ multiplex PCR; TCRdb keeps in-frame clones, though not all of them. Recorded for this sample: under 30,000 clones. Dot-blot hybridization genotyped cervical HPV amplified with MY09/MY11 PCR. The TCR was taken from a woman between 18 and 75 years old with a cervical HPV16 infection that either progressed to CIN3+ or cleared (not recorded which). Sequencing was performed on blood buffy coat. This chain connects TRBV5-1 to TRBJ1-2, with 8 positions matching TRBD1. The covered CDR3 bases are TGCGCCAGCAGCTTGGAGACAGGGGTCTATGGC. This encodes CASSLETGVYG. The complete CDR3 protein is CASSLETGVYGYTF.